The 17 T cell receptor beta chains presented below share a single source sample, sequenced in a study of OX40 agonist ivuxolimab in advanced cancers. Here immunoSEQ multiplex PCR was the method, and the copy in TCRdb shows in-frame clones only, minus some. Of 76,000 or so clones in the sample, approximately 91% were seen once. The sample consisted of CD4+ or CD8+ T cells sorted from blood, taken in a trial of the OX40 agonist ivuxolimab. Source of these receptors: an adult with an advanced solid tumor such as melanoma, head and neck, liver or kidney cancer.

J is TRBJ1-2 and V is TRBV9, with 8 bases aligning to TRBD1. CDR1 and CDR2 (germline): SGDLS, YYNGEE. Trimming at V came to 5 bases and at J to 6 bases, leaving 9 bases not matched to a gene. CDR3 length: 14 residues. The CDR3 sequence: CASSYLQGADGYTF. The CDR3 DNA reads TGTGCCAGCAGTTATCTTCAGGGGGCTGATGGCTACACCTTC.

The V call is TRBV7-9, the J call TRBJ2-1, with 13 nucleotides matching TRBD2. The CDR3 contains 16 residues. CDR1 and CDR2 (germline): SEHNR, FQNEAQ (reference sequence). The J segment lost 9 bases and the V segment lost 5 bases, leaving 10 bases of the junction unmatched. CDR3 in amino acids: CASSPRTSGRLAEQFF. The CDR3 DNA reads as TGTGCCAGCAGCCCCCGGACTAGCGGGAGACTTGCTGAGCAGTTCTTC.

The chain is built from TRBV6-6 and TRBJ2-2; no definite D call. This CDR3 comprises 12 residues. CDR1 MNHNY and CDR2 SVGAGI come from the germline V gene (reference sequence). Trimming cost V 3 bases and J 6 bases, with 5 bases left between them. The CDR3 reads CASSYDPGELFF. The CDR3 DNA sequence: TGTGCCAGCAGTTATGATCCCGGGGAGCTGTTTTTT.

This clone came up a few times. The chain links TRBV7-9 to TRBJ1-2; the D is unclear. This CDR3 has 11 residues. V shed 1 base and J shed 7 bases, with 4 bases lying between them. Germline assignment: CDR1 SEHNR and CDR2 FQNEAQ (reference sequence). Here the CDR3 reads CASSLEVGYTF. The CDR3 nucleotides read TGTGCCAGCAGCTTAGAAGTTGGCTACACCTTC.

The chain carries TRBV6-5 and TRBJ1-1; D is undetermined. V lost 3 bases and J lost 2, with 7 bases in between. The length of the CDR3 is 13 residues. In germline, CDR1 is MNHEY, CDR2 SVGAGI. The CDR3 region has the DNA TGTGCCAGCAGTTATGAGGGTAACACTGAAGCTTTCTTT. Amino acids: CASSYEGNTEAFF.

The V gene is TRBV2, the J gene TRBJ2-5; D not resolved. Germline V CDR1 and CDR2: SNHLY, FYNNEI. The CDR3 extends over 18 amino acids. V shed 4 bases and J shed 1 base, with 22 bases lying between them. This CDR3 reads CASSGFKGAPVVQETQYF. CDR3 DNA sequence: TGTGCCAGCAGTGGGTTTAAGGGTGCGCCGGTCGTCCAAGAGACCCAGTACTTC.

This chain links TRBV28 with TRBJ2-1; possibly TRBD1 for D (5 bases). The CDR3 is 15 amino acids. Germline CDR1 reads MDHEN; CDR2 reads SYDVKM. The V gene lost 0 bases and the J gene lost 2 bases, with 8 bases spanning the gap. The chain's CDR3 is CASSLWGQAYNEQFF. CDR3 coding DNA: TGTGCCAGCAGTTTATGGGGGCAGGCCTACAATGAGCAGTTCTTC.

This chain connects TRBV19 to TRBJ1-2; possible D gene TRBD1, 5 bases. V lost 6 bases to trimming and J lost 0 bases, with 20 bases between them. The germline V gene has CDR1 LNHDA and CDR2 SQIVND (reference sequence). The CDR3 runs to 17 residues. CDR3 coding DNA: TGTGCCAGTAGAGGTTCCAGGGCGGTCCAGGCTAACTATGGCTACACCTTC. Its protein product is CASRGSRAVQANYGYTF. The complete variable domain, with remaining parts taken from reference TRBV19 and TRBJ1-2, reads DGGITQSPKYLFRKEGQNVTLSCEQNLNHDAMYWYRQDPGQGLRLIYYSQIVNDFQKGDIAEGYSVSREKKESFPLTVTSAQKNPTAFYLCASRGSRAVQANYGYTFGSGTRLTVV.

The J gene is TRBJ1-1, the V gene TRBV19; no firm D call. V was cut by 7 bases and J by 2 bases, with 2 bases left in between. CDR1 LNHDA and CDR2 SQIVND come from the germline V gene (reference sequence). The CDR3 runs 10 residues. CDR3: CASKNTEAFF. CDR3 bases: TGTGCCAGTAAAAACACTGAAGCTTTCTTT.

The rearrangement joins TRBV7-2 to TRBJ2-7; TRBD1 or TRBD2 may be the D gene (5 bases each). The CDR3 has 14 amino acids. V was trimmed by 5 bases and J by 9 bases, leaving 20 bases between them. Looked up from germline, CDR1 is SGHTA and CDR2 is FQGNSA. The DNA for the CDR3 is TGTGCCAGCAGCACCGGGACCGAACTCCTATGGCAGTACTTC. Protein sequence: CASSTGTELLWQYF.

The chain links TRBV6-1 to TRBJ2-1; no clear D gene. Looked up from germline, CDR1 is MNHNS and CDR2 is SASEGT. This CDR3 contains 14 residues. The V and J ends lost 8 bases and 9 bases respectively, with 20 bases between them. CDR3 amino acids: CASEVSLLVGEQFF. In DNA, the CDR3 is TGTGCCAGCGAAGTGAGCCTCCTAGTGGGTGAGCAGTTCTTC.

This rearrangement joins TRBV10-3 to TRBJ1-2; D is unresolved. CDR1 and CDR2 (germline): ENHRY, SYGVKD. The CDR3 loop spans 15 amino acids. Trimming cost V 2 bases and J 2 bases, with 12 bases left between them. The CDR3 DNA reads TGTGCCATCAGTGAGGATGGGAGGGCGAACTATGGCTACACCTTC. This codes for CAISEDGRANYGYTF.

The V and J genes are TRBV11-2 and TRBJ1-1, with no clear D. This CDR3 contains 13 residues. Germline lookup yields CDR1 SGHAT and CDR2 FQNNGV. Trimming shortened V by 1 base and J by 5 bases, and 8 bases separated the two germline ends. The CDR3 here is CASSLGWGTEAFF. The CDR3 DNA reads as TGTGCCAGCAGCTTAGGTTGGGGTACTGAAGCTTTCTTT.

The V and J genes are TRBV5-1 and TRBJ1-1; 7 positions match TRBD1. The junction had 11 bases not matched to a gene; V was cut back by 7 bases and J by 2 bases. The germline V gene has CDR1 SGHRS and CDR2 YFSETQ. The length of the CDR3 is 15 residues. CDR3 coding DNA: TGCGCCAGCTACGAGACAGGGTTAGTTAACACTGAAGCTTTCTTT. Translated: CASYETGLVNTEAFF.

The chain has TRBV29-1 and TRBJ2-7; D not certain. The CDR3 is 11 residues long. Trimming stripped 5 bases from V and 7 bases from J, with 12 bases between. The germline V gene encodes CDR1 SQVTM and CDR2 ANQGSEA. The CDR3 DNA reads as TGCAGCGTTCCCGCTGGATTGGAGCAGTACTTC. This translates into CSVPAGLEQYF.

This CDR3 is CASSPRDRDYEQYF. The CDR3 nucleotides read TGTGCCAGCAGCCCTAGGGACAGGGATTACGAGCAGTACTTC. The rearrangement uses TRBV13 and TRBJ2-7; 9 nucleotides match TRBD1. Germline V gene data show CDR1 as PRHDT and CDR2 as FYEKMQ (reference sequence). J lost 4 bases, V lost 5 bases, and 6 bases had no gene match. This CDR3 contains 14 residues. Full variable domain (outside the CDR3, taken from reference TRBV13 and TRBJ2-7): AAGVIQSPRHLIKEKRETATLKCYPIPRHDTVYWYQQGPGQDPQFLISFYEKMQSDKGSIPDRFSAQQFSDYHSELNMSSLELGDSALYFCASSPRDRDYEQYFGPGTRLTVT.

The chain employs TRBV10-3 and TRBJ2-5, with a weak D call TRBD2 (5 bases). The V end was cut by 3 bases, the J end by 5 bases, with 13 bases between. This CDR3 comprises 14 residues. The germline V gene has CDR1 ENHRY and CDR2 SYGVKD. This chain's CDR3 is CAISDSSGGETQYF. Written as DNA, the CDR3 is TGTGCCATCAGTGATTCGAGCGGCGGGGAGACCCAGTACTTC.